This entry lists 18 T cell receptor beta chains sequenced from one sample in a study of cytomegalovirus exposure and HLA in healthy donors. This PCR relied on a set of 60 Vbeta primers and 13 Jbeta primers. Libraries were prepared by immunoSEQ multiplex PCR; TCRdb keeps only in-frame clonotypes and omits some of them. The data contain 65,000 to 85,000 clones, roughly two thirds of them seen just once; the ten biggest clones take up roughly 5%. The specimen was PBMCs. The receptor source for this set is a man in his sixties in good health and CMV-seropositive.

This clone was seen a few times. The chain links TRBV7-8 to TRBJ1-1, with D tentatively TRBD1 (6 bases). CDR3 size: 13 residues. CDR1 and CDR2 (germline): SGHVS, FQNEAQ. Trimming cost V 2 bases and J 4 bases, with 8 bases left between them. The CDR3 coding sequence is TGTGCCAGCAGCTTAAAGACAGGCACTGAAGCTTTCTTT. The encoded protein is CASSLKTGTEAFF.

This chain joins TRBV6-1 and TRBJ2-1; 8 nucleotides align to TRBD1. CDR1 is MNHNS and CDR2 is SASEGT in the germline V gene. The CDR3 totals 15 residues. V trimming: 4 bases; J trimming: 7 bases; junction bases outside the gene matches: 9. The DNA of the CDR3 is TGTGCCAGCAGTGGGAAGACAGGGGTAGGGAATGAGCAGTTCTTC. Residues: CASSGKTGVGNEQFF.

The V and J genes are TRBV5-6 and TRBJ2-5; D is unclear. From germline, CDR1 is SGHDT and CDR2 YYEEEE. The CDR3 is 14 amino acids. Trimming removed 2 bases from V and 3 bases from J, with 11 bases in between. The CDR3 loop is CASSLMLREETQYF. DNA of the CDR3: TGTGCCAGCAGCTTAATGTTGAGAGAAGAGACCCAGTACTTC.

The chain uses TRBV5-4 and TRBJ1-2; D ambiguous. CDR1 SGHNT and CDR2 YYREEE come from the germline V gene (reference sequence). With 0 bases removed from V and 7 bases from J, the gap between germline ends came to 10 bases. There are 13 residues in the CDR3. CDR3 DNA: TGTGCCAGCAGCTTGGGGAGGGCGACTGGCTACACCTTC. Translated: CASSLGRATGYTF.

This chain joins TRBV11-2 and TRBJ2-3; 8 bases align to TRBD2. Germline loops: CDR1 SGHAT, CDR2 FQNNGV. This CDR3 comprises 15 residues. The V segment lost 2 bases and the J segment 2 bases; nucleotides outside the gene matches: 3. CDR3 amino acids: CASSLSSGHTDTQYF. CDR3 sequence (DNA): TGTGCCAGCAGCTTATCTAGCGGGCACACAGATACGCAGTATTTT.

The chain joins TRBV6-5 to TRBJ2-7, with 7 bases identical to TRBD1. The V segment lost 7 bases and the J segment 7 bases; nucleotides outside the gene matches: 13. Germline V gene data show CDR1 as MNHEY and CDR2 as SVGAGI. The CDR3 extends over 14 amino acids. This CDR3 reads CASNTRQGDLEQYF. CDR3 DNA: TGTGCCAGCAATACCCGACAGGGTGATTTGGAGCAGTACTTC.

The chain couples TRBV2 to TRBJ2-1; D is unresolved. Germline assignment: CDR1 SNHLY and CDR2 FYNNEI. The V end was cut by 8 bases, the J end by 0 bases, with 17 bases between. The CDR3 runs to 16 residues. The DNA of the CDR3 is TGTGCCAGCCGTATTAGTGGCTCTAGCTCCTACAATGAGCAGTTCTTC. Its translation: CASRISGSSSYNEQFF.

This chain joins TRBV5-1 and TRBJ2-7; 7 bases line up with TRBD1. The J segment lost 2 bases and the V segment lost 4 bases, leaving 15 bases of the junction unmatched. The germline V gene has CDR1 SGHRS and CDR2 YFSETQ. The CDR3 is 17 amino acids. CDR3 DNA: TGCGCCAGCAGCGGAACCGGGACAGTGAATTTCCCCTACGAGCAGTACTTC. Its translation is CASSGTGTVNFPYEQYF.

This chain connects TRBV5-1 to TRBJ2-7; 8 bases line up with TRBD1. Trimming took 4 bases from V and 3 from J; bases not matched to a gene: 9. Germline lookup yields CDR1 SGHRS and CDR2 YFSETQ. CDR3 length: 15 amino acids. The CDR3 DNA follows: TGCGCCAGCAGCACCTCGACAGGGGCCTTCTACGAGCAGTACTTC. Translated: CASSTSTGAFYEQYF.

The gene calls are TRBV15 and TRBJ1-1; D may be TRBD1 (5 bases). The CDR3 has 14 residues. Germline CDR1 reads LNHNV; CDR2 reads YYDKDF (reference sequence). V dropped 4 bases and J dropped 5 bases, with 14 bases sitting between them. CDR3 sequence (DNA): TGTGCCACCAGCATTCGGGTTCGGGGGACTGAAGCTTTCTTT. It translates to CATSIRVRGTEAFF.

This chain links TRBV4-2 with TRBJ2-5; D call uncertain. Germline V gene data show CDR1 as LGHNA and CDR2 as YNFKEQ. The CDR3 is 14 residues long. V shed 1 base and J shed 0 bases, with 6 bases lying between them. The CDR3, as DNA: TGTGCCAGCAGCCAAGGCGAGTACCAAGAGACCCAGTACTTC. This encodes CASSQGEYQETQYF.

This sequence joins TRBV12-5 and TRBJ1-1; D is undetermined. In germline, CDR1 is LGHNT, CDR2 FRNRAP. V was trimmed by 2 bases and J by 5 bases, leaving 9 bases between them. This CDR3 is 13 amino acids long. Here the CDR3 DNA reads TGTGCTAGTGGTTTGTATTTGAGGACTGAAGCTTTCTTT. Encoded protein: CASGLYLRTEAFF.

The chain links TRBV6-5 to TRBJ1-2, with 9 bases identical to TRBD1. The CDR3 sequence is 15 residues long. V lost 10 bases, J lost 4 bases, and 13 bases stayed unmatched. Looked up from germline, CDR1 is MNHEY and CDR2 is SVGAGI. As DNA, the CDR3 is TGTGCCATCCCCGCTCGGACAGGGGCATTCTATGGCTACACCTTC. It encodes CAIPARTGAFYGYTF.

A few counts support this clone. The chain links TRBV4-3 to TRBJ1-2; D is uncertain. The CDR3 consists of 13 residues. Germline V CDR1 and CDR2: LGHNA, YSLEER. V shed 0 bases and J shed 8 bases, with 10 bases lying between them. The CDR3 nucleotides are TGCGCCAGCAGCCAAGATCGGGAAAGGGGCTACACCTTC. It codes for CASSQDRERGYTF.

This clone came up a few times. The V gene is TRBV6-1, the J gene TRBJ2-6; the D gene is possibly TRBD2 (6 bases). This CDR3 region has 15 residues. The germline V gene has CDR1 MNHNS and CDR2 SASEGT. Trimming took 6 bases from V and 0 from J, leaving 9 bases between them. The DNA of the CDR3 is TGTGCCAGCAGGGGACTCAACTCTGGGGCCAACGTCCTGACTTTC. Translated: CASRGLNSGANVLTF.

This clone was seen only a few times. This rearrangement joins TRBV29-1 to TRBJ2-1; D is possibly TRBD1 (6 bases). V gave up 5 bases and J gave up 0 bases, with 14 bases separating them. The CDR3 sequence is 15 residues long. Looked up from germline, CDR1 is SQVTM and CDR2 is ANQGSEA. The DNA for the CDR3 is TGCAGCGTTCGGGACACTTCGAGCTCCTACAATGAGCAGTTCTTC. Its protein is CSVRDTSSSYNEQFF.

This sequence joins TRBV10-1 and TRBJ2-2; D might be TRBD1 (6 bases). V lost 6 bases and J 0 bases, leaving 14 bases between the germline ends. Germline V gene data show CDR1 as WNHNN and CDR2 as SYGVQD (reference sequence). The CDR3 is 16 amino acids. The CDR3 DNA reads as TGCGCCAGCAGCGGGACAAGCTATACGAACACCGGGGAGCTGTTTTTT. It encodes CASSGTSYTNTGELFF.

This clone was seen a handful of times. The chain has TRBV7-8 and TRBJ1-3; D possibly corresponds to TRBD1 (6 bases). The length of the CDR3 is 15 residues. The germline CDR1 and CDR2 sequences are SGHVS and FQNEAQ. Trimming pared 4 bases from V and 9 bases from J, leaving 19 bases between. Here the CDR3 DNA reads TGTGCCAGCAGCTCGGGGGGAGGCGAAGGGGGCACCATATATTTT. This translates into CASSSGGGEGGTIYF.